The table lists the clone carrying this T cell receptor beta chain with a count of one. Its specificity is not known. The entry originates in a study of OX40 agonist ivuxolimab in advanced cancers. Study information: Ivuxolimab is an agonistic anti-OX40 (CD134) antibody, and patients were treated with it. General study results and limits: The study did not work out the antigen specificity of the expanded peripheral T cells. Expansion of clones was among the lowest in partial responders at 0.1-3.0 mg/kg.

TCRdb's copy holds only in-frame clones and misses some; the assay was immunoSEQ multiplex PCR. The sample holds about 23,000 clones, 80% to 85% seen once. This CDR3 is 14 amino acids long. Germline lookup yields CDR1 SGHVS and CDR2 FNYEAQ. Trimming shortened V by 2 bases and J by 0 bases, and 7 bases separated the two germline ends. Sequenced material: CD4+ or CD8+ T cells sorted from blood, taken in a trial of the OX40 agonist ivuxolimab. The V call is TRBV7-6, the J call TRBJ1-1; no reliable D call. This clonotype was obtained from an adult with an advanced solid tumor such as melanoma, head and neck, liver or kidney cancer. The CDR3 nucleotides read TGTGCCAGCAGCTTAAAGGAAATGAACACTGAAGCTTTCTTT. Translating it yields CASSLKEMNTEAFF. Drawing the rest from reference TRBV7-6 and TRBJ1-1, the complete variable domain is GAGVSQSPRYKVTKRGQDVALRCDPISGHVSLYWYRQALGQGPEFLTYFNYEAQQDKSGLPNDRFSAERPEGSISTLTIQRTEQRDSAMYRCASSLKEMNTEAFFGQGTRLTVV.